The 30 T cell receptor beta chains below come from one sample, sequenced in a study of T cells in tuberculosis. Stated time point: new active TB diagnosis, blood taken before or within 7 days of starting treatment. Repertoires were generated with immunoSEQ multiplex PCR, while TCRdb's copy carries only in-frame clones and drops some. The data show 25,000 to 40,000 clones, 87% seen once. This sample comprised PBMCs, obtained at tuberculosis diagnosis. These receptors were collected from an adult with tuberculosis.

This chain connects TRBV5-4 to TRBJ2-1; 7 nucleotides align to TRBD1. The V gene's germline CDR1 is SGHNT and CDR2 YYREEE (reference sequence). The CDR3 sequence is 13 residues long. The junction had 4 bases not matched to a gene; V was cut back by 4 bases and J by 6 bases. The CDR3 DNA follows: TGTGCCAGCAGCGCGACAGGGAGCAATGAGCAGTTCTTC. Translated, it gives CASSATGSNEQFF.

The chain combines TRBV25-1 with TRBJ1-1; a weak D match, TRBD1 (5 bases). Germline values: CDR1 MGHDK, CDR2 SYGVNS. The CDR3 is 13 residues long. Trimming shortened V by 4 bases and J by 2 bases, and 8 bases separated the two germline ends. The CDR3 DNA is TGTGCCAGCAGTGTGACAGAAAACACTGAAGCTTTCTTT. Translation gives CASSVTENTEAFF.

This sequence joins TRBV10-3 and TRBJ1-2; TRBD1 matches 7 bases. V was pared by 4 bases and J by 4 bases, with 9 bases of the junction left unmatched. Germline V gene data show CDR1 as ENHRY and CDR2 as SYGVKD. The CDR3 extends over 15 amino acids. CDR3 DNA: TGTGCCATCAGTGGGGAAGACAGGGCCTCCTATGGCTACACCTTC. This translates into CAISGEDRASYGYTF.

The V call is TRBV27, the J call TRBJ2-5, with no clear D. V was trimmed by 3 bases and J by 5 bases, leaving 4 bases between them. Germline CDR1 and CDR2: MNHEY and SMNVEV (reference sequence). This CDR3 is built from 11 residues. The CDR3 reads CASSFQETQYF. As DNA, the CDR3 is TGTGCCAGCAGTTTCCAGGAGACCCAGTACTTC.

The chain employs TRBV30 and TRBJ1-6; the D is unclear. The CDR3 loop spans 13 amino acids. The germline V and J ends were trimmed by 3 bases and 12 bases, with 15 bases remaining between them. Looked up from germline, CDR1 is GTSNPN and CDR2 is SVGIG (reference sequence). CDR3 sequence: CAWRNTDGEPLHF. The CDR3 region has the DNA TGTGCCTGGAGAAACACGGACGGGGAACCCCTCCACTTT.

The V and J genes are TRBV7-8 and TRBJ1-2; D remains unclear. Trimming removed 2 bases from V and 7 bases from J, with 17 bases in between. Germline-derived CDR1 and CDR2 are SGHVS and FQNEAQ. The CDR3 is 15 amino acids. The CDR3 DNA reads TGTGCCAGCAGCTTAATCAATCGAGGGTTGGGTGGCTACACCTTC. Residues: CASSLINRGLGGYTF.

This sequence joins TRBV7-6 and TRBJ2-7, with a tentative D call TRBD1 (6 bases). The CDR3 runs 15 residues. Germline CDR1 and CDR2: SGHVS and FNYEAQ. V shed 4 bases and J shed 2 bases, with 15 bases lying between them. The CDR3 here is CASSSGQGPTYEQYF. Written as DNA, the CDR3 is TGTGCCAGCAGCTCTGGTCAGGGGCCTACCTACGAGCAGTACTTC. Together with reference TRBV7-6 and TRBJ2-7, the CDR3 gives the full variable domain: GAGVSQSPRYKVTKRGQDVALRCDPISGHVSLYWYRQALGQGPEFLTYFNYEAQQDKSGLPNDRFSAERPEGSISTLTIQRTEQRDSAMYRCASSSGQGPTYEQYFGPGTRLTVT.

This clone is a singleton in its sample. V usage is TRBV28 and J usage is TRBJ1-2; 7 bases align to TRBD1. Germline V CDR1 and CDR2: MDHEN, SYDVKM. The CDR3 consists of 16 residues. V lost 6 bases and J lost 0; bases outside the gene matches: 10. CDR3 DNA: TGTGCCAGCAGAGGCGGGACAGCACCTACTAACTATGGCTACACCTTC. It translates to CASRGGTAPTNYGYTF.

The rearrangement joins TRBV28 to TRBJ2-7; 8 bases are a match to TRBD1. The CDR3 totals 17 residues. Trimming at V came to 5 bases and at J to 1 base, leaving 13 bases not matched to a gene. The germline V gene has CDR1 MDHEN and CDR2 SYDVKM. DNA of the CDR3: TGTGCCAGCAGTCAAATACAGGGTCGGGACAGGTCCTACGAGCAGTACTTC. Translated, it gives CASSQIQGRDRSYEQYF.

The CDR3 spells CASSDDRTYEQYF. The CDR3 DNA reads as TGTGCCAGCAGTGATGACAGAACCTACGAGCAGTACTTC. V and J are TRBV28 and TRBJ2-7, with a weak D call TRBD1 (5 bases). V gave up 5 bases and J gave up 2 bases, with 10 bases separating them. The CDR3 covers 13 residues. CDR1 is MDHEN, CDR2 SYDVKM, per germline.

This sequence joins TRBV28 and TRBJ2-5; D gene ambiguous. The germline CDR1 and CDR2 sequences are MDHEN and SYDVKM. The CDR3 covers 14 residues. Trimming removed 5 bases at V and 1 base at J, with 11 bases between. This CDR3 is CASSRRQVQETQYF. DNA for the CDR3: TGTGCCAGCAGTCGCCGCCAGGTCCAAGAGACCCAGTACTTC. The whole variable domain, filled in from reference TRBV28 and TRBJ2-5, reads DVKVTQSSRYLVKRTGEKVFLECVQDMDHENMFWYRQDPGLGLRLIYFSYDVKMKEKGDIPEGYSVSREKKERFSLILESASTNQTSMYLCASSRRQVQETQYFGPGTRLLVL.

The J gene is TRBJ2-5, the V gene TRBV20-1; D not resolved. Per germline, CDR1 DFQATT and CDR2 SNEGSKA (reference sequence). V lost 4 bases to trimming and J lost 5 bases, with 5 bases between them. This CDR3 has 10 residues. Written as DNA, the CDR3 is TGCAGTGCTAACGGGGAGACCCAGTACTTC. Protein product: CSANGETQYF.

This clone was counted a single time. The rearrangement uses TRBV7-3 and TRBJ1-1; D call uncertain. Trimming shortened V by 6 bases and J by 0 bases, and 8 bases separated the two germline ends. The CDR3 length is 13 residues. Germline CDR1 reads SGHTA; CDR2 reads FQGTGA. CDR3 sequence reads: CASRSSLNTEAFF. Written as DNA, the CDR3 is TGTGCCAGCAGATCCTCTCTGAACACTGAAGCTTTCTTT.

This clone came up once. The V call is TRBV11-2, the J call TRBJ2-6; no definite D call. The germline CDR1 and CDR2 sequences are SGHAT and FQNNGV. CDR3 length: 15 amino acids. Deletions cut 2 bases from V and 3 bases from J, with 8 bases between. The CDR3 loop is CASSLQAFGANVLTF. The DNA of the CDR3 is TGTGCCAGCAGCTTACAAGCTTTTGGGGCCAACGTCCTGACTTTC.

The CDR3 spells CASSTTGRETQYF. In nucleotides, the CDR3 is TGTGCCAGCAGTACGACAGGGAGGGAGACCCAGTACTTC. The chain combines TRBV2 with TRBJ2-5, with D possibly matching TRBD1 (7 bases). There are 13 residues in the CDR3. The V gene's germline CDR1 is SNHLY and CDR2 FYNNEI. Trimming left V 5 bases short and J 5 bases short, with 12 bases between.

This clone was recorded only once. V and J are TRBV6-5 and TRBJ2-7; weak D call: TRBD1 (5 bases). Germline V gene sequence: CDR1 MNHEY, CDR2 SVGAGI. The V end was cut by 5 bases, the J end by 3 bases, with 17 bases between. There are 15 residues in the CDR3. In DNA, the CDR3 is TGTGCCAGCAGTACCCCGCTTATTCAGGGCTACGAGCAGTACTTC. Protein product: CASSTPLIQGYEQYF.

This sequence joins TRBV7-2 and TRBJ2-7; D not resolved. Germline V gene data show CDR1 as SGHTA and CDR2 as FQGNSA. Trimming took 3 bases from V and 2 from J, leaving 8 bases between them. The CDR3 has 13 residues. CDR3 nucleotide sequence: TGTGCCAGCAGCTTCATGGCACCCTACGAGCAGTACTTC. Its translation is CASSFMAPYEQYF.

CDR3 sequence (DNA): TGTGCCAGTAGTATTGACAGGGTATCTGAAGCTTTCTTT. It specifies CASSIDRVSEAFF. This sequence joins TRBV19 and TRBJ1-1; 7 bases are a match to TRBD1. Germline CDR1 is LNHDA and CDR2 is SQIVND (reference sequence). J was trimmed by 6 bases and V by 3 bases; bases with no gene match: 4. The CDR3 is made up of 13 amino acids.

V gene TRBV19 combines with J gene TRBJ1-6, with 8 nucleotides matching TRBD1. Unmatched junction bases numbered 15, after V lost 6 bases and J lost 8 bases. Germline V gives CDR1 LNHDA, CDR2 SQIVND (reference sequence). There are 17 residues in the CDR3. The CDR3 loop reads CASSRGDRRSKDSPLHF. In DNA, the CDR3 is TGTGCCAGTAGCCGGGGGGACAGGAGGTCGAAGGATTCACCCCTCCACTTT.

The chain combines TRBV4-1 with TRBJ1-2; 9 positions agree with TRBD1. Germline loops: CDR1 MGHRA, CDR2 YSYEKL. The CDR3 length is 15 residues. The trim removed 0 bases at V and 3 bases at J, leaving 2 bases unmatched. The CDR3, as DNA: TGCGCCAGCAGCCAAGAAACAGGGGGCGACTATGGCTACACCTTC. This codes for CASSQETGGDYGYTF.

The chain employs TRBV25-1 and TRBJ1-1, with D unclear. The germline V gene encodes CDR1 MGHDK and CDR2 SYGVNS. Deletions cut 4 bases from V and 1 base from J, with 7 bases between. The CDR3 consists of 13 residues. CDR3 protein: CASSARENTEAFF. Written as DNA, the CDR3 is TGTGCCAGCAGTGCCCGGGAGAACACTGAAGCTTTCTTT.

The chain carries TRBV19 and TRBJ2-6; no clear D gene. The CDR3 extends over 12 amino acids. CDR1 and CDR2 (germline): LNHDA, SQIVND (reference sequence). V lost 7 bases to trimming and J lost 1 base, with 2 bases between them. The DNA for the CDR3 is TGTGCCAGTACTTCTGGGGCCAACGTCCTGACTTTC. Amino acid sequence: CASTSGANVLTF.

The V call is TRBV6-5, the J call TRBJ1-1; D gene ambiguous. Germline V lookup: CDR1 MNHEY, CDR2 SVGAGI. Trimming shortened V by 0 bases and J by 6 bases, and 11 bases separated the two germline ends. The CDR3 runs to 14 residues. The chain's CDR3 is CASSYSRGIAEAFF. Here the CDR3 DNA reads TGTGCCAGCAGTTACTCGCGCGGGATAGCTGAAGCTTTCTTT.

Only one count was recorded for this clone. In DNA form, the CDR3 reads TGTGCCAGCAGCCAGAGGACAGGACGAGAGACCCAGTACTTC. Encoded protein: CASSQRTGRETQYF. The chain is built from TRBV5-4 and TRBJ2-5; TRBD1 matches at 7 bases. V dropped 4 bases and J dropped 4; count of bases not matched to a gene: 7. Germline V gives CDR1 SGHNT, CDR2 YYREEE (reference sequence). This CDR3 has 14 residues.

This chain joins TRBV9 and TRBJ2-2, with 11 bases fitting TRBD2. This CDR3 contains 17 residues. Germline loops: CDR1 SGDLS, CDR2 YYNGEE. With V trimmed by 3 bases and J by 6 bases, 10 bases remained unmatched. The CDR3 is CASSGIPGLAVSGELFF. Written as DNA, the CDR3 is TGTGCCAGCAGCGGGATACCGGGACTAGCGGTTTCCGGGGAGCTGTTTTTT.

The genes are TRBV5-4 and TRBJ1-4; D possibly corresponds to TRBD1 (5 bases). V lost 2 bases to trimming and J lost 5 bases, with 10 bases between them. CDR3 length: 14 residues. Germline assignment: CDR1 SGHNT and CDR2 YYREEE (reference sequence). The CDR3 coding sequence is TGTGCCAGCAGCTTCAGGGCAGAGAATGAAAAACTGTTTTTT. It yields the protein CASSFRAENEKLFF.

As DNA, the CDR3 is TGTGCCAGCACCAGAGGGGCGACAGGATTATACGAGCAGTACTTC. This codes for CASTRGATGLYEQYF. J is TRBJ2-7 and V is TRBV28, with a tentative D call TRBD1 (6 bases). The germline gives CDR1 MDHEN, CDR2 SYDVKM. This CDR3 has 15 amino acids. V was shortened by 7 bases and J by 4 bases, with 20 bases between the two germline ends.

This clone was counted a single time. The genes are TRBV9 and TRBJ1-1, with TRBD1 identical over 9 bases. Germline trimming cut 3 bases from V and 6 bases from J; bases unmatched to any gene: 3. The CDR3 covers 13 residues. The V gene's germline CDR1 is SGDLS and CDR2 YYNGEE. CDR3 coding DNA: TGTGCCAGCAGCGGAAGGACAGGGGCTGAAGCTTTCTTT. This codes for CASSGRTGAEAFF.

This clone has a handful of counts. The rearrangement uses TRBV4-3 and TRBJ1-6; D ambiguous. Germline CDR1 reads LGHNA; CDR2 reads YSLEER. This CDR3 region has 19 residues. V lost 0 bases to trimming and J lost 0 bases, with 15 bases between them. The CDR3 region has the DNA TGCGCCAGCAGCCAAGAGGTGGCGGCTGTTAGCTCCTATAATTCACCCCTCCACTTT. Residues: CASSQEVAAVSSYNSPLHF.

This clone was detected only a few times. This rearrangement joins TRBV27 to TRBJ2-7; 12 bases line up with TRBD1. Trimming took 8 bases from V and 6 from J; bases not matched to a gene: 5. Per germline, CDR1 MNHEY and CDR2 SMNVEV (reference sequence). There are 13 residues in the CDR3. CDR3 DNA: TGTGCCAGCGCCCCGGGACAGGGGGCCGAGCAGTACTTC. It codes for CASAPGQGAEQYF.